This T cell receptor beta chain was sequenced during a study of response to subunit inactivated influenza vaccine. In this sample, this clonotype turned up a few times. The antigen is unknown. V was shortened by 0 bases and J by 2 bases, with 11 bases between the two germline ends. CDR3 length: 15 amino acids. Germline V gene sequence: CDR1 LNHNV, CDR2 YYDKDF (reference sequence). Findings and limits, study-wide: After each seasonal influenza vaccination, few new T cells are recruited, the authors suggested.

TCRdb reanalysed the RT-PCR reads using MiXCR and keeps one entry per CDR3 protein. Altogether around 540,000 distinct CDR3 sequences are present, 12% being singletons, with the ten largest covering roughly a tenth. This clonotype was sampled from a man in his fifties who received an inactivated influenza vaccine. The V call is TRBV15, the J call TRBJ2-7, with D uncertain. Specimen: PBMCs from blood, collected on the day of vaccination. CDR3 residues: CATSRESVSTYEQYF. CDR3 in DNA: TGTGCCACCAGCAGAGAAAGTGTCTCAACCTACGAGCAGTACTTC.